Below are 2 T cell receptor beta chains sequenced from a single sample in a study of spatial heterogeneity in lung cancer. Time point meaning: sample taken at primary tumor resection. Unsorted tumor, nontumor lung tissue or cryopreserved PBMC supplied the whole RNA. Via MiXCR, TCRdb re-called the 5' RACE reads, giving one row per CDR3 protein. The sample includes about 45,000 distinct CDR3 sequences, about 10% of them seen just once. This sample comprised PBMCs, obtained at surgery. The receptors here all came from a female donor with early-stage non-small cell lung cancer.

This clonotype was detected ten times or more. The genes are TRBV3-1 and TRBJ2-7; 12 positions agree with TRBD2. The CDR3 runs to 17 residues. Per the germline V gene, CDR1 is LGHDT and CDR2 is YNNKEL (reference sequence). The junction had 4 bases not matched to a gene; V was cut back by 1 base and J by 0 bases. The CDR3 sequence: CASSQAGLAGSSYEQYF. The DNA of the CDR3 is TGTGCCAGCAGCCAAGCCGGACTAGCGGGGAGCTCCTACGAGCAGTACTTC.

This chain links TRBV18 with TRBJ1-5, with D unclear. Germline V gene lookup returns CDR1 KGHSH and CDR2 LQKENI. Between the trimmed V and J ends, which lost 6 bases and 4 bases, there was a span of 16 bases. The CDR3 is made up of 15 amino acids. CDR3 sequence reads: CASSELGRANQPQHF. The CDR3 nucleotides are TGTGCCAGCTCCGAATTAGGTCGGGCAAATCAGCCCCAGCATTTT.